This passage covers 29 T cell receptor beta chains from one sample sequenced in a study of T-cell memory formation after mild COVID-19. TCRdb recomputed calls from the 5' RACE reads with MiXCR, one row per CDR3 protein. The sample includes about 150,000 distinct CDR3 sequences, roughly 28% of them seen just once. The sample comprised PBMCs or a T cell subset sorted from them (not recorded which). These receptors were taken from an adult woman who had mild COVID-19 (a few samples of this study predate the infection). Cell type and time point are not known.

The chain has TRBV20-1 and TRBJ1-4; no firm D call. V was cut by 1 base and J by 0 bases, with 3 bases left in between. This CDR3 spans 13 amino acids. In germline, CDR1 is DFQATT, CDR2 SNEGSKA (reference sequence). The CDR3 loop is CSARVATNEKLFF. The CDR3 DNA sequence: TGCAGTGCTAGAGTCGCAACTAATGAAAAACTGTTTTTT.

This clonotype has more than one count but fewer than ten. The CDR3 protein is CASSQEGSRDYLWGEAQETQYF. Written as DNA, the CDR3 is TGCGCCAGCAGCCAAGAAGGTAGCCGGGACTATCTCTGGGGAGAAGCGCAAGAGACCCAGTACTTC. This chain joins TRBV4-1 and TRBJ2-5, with 7 bases aligning to TRBD2. Germline V lookup: CDR1 MGHRA, CDR2 YSYEKL. CDR3 size: 22 residues. J lost 2 bases, V lost 0 bases, and 24 bases had no gene match.

The V and J genes are TRBV7-2 and TRBJ1-2, with a possible D match to TRBD1 (5 bases). The CDR3 length is 14 residues. Trimming removed 5 bases at V and 7 bases at J, with 17 bases between. CDR1 is SGHTA and CDR2 is FQGNSA in the germline V gene. The CDR3 here is CASSAYPRAGGYTF. The CDR3 DNA is TGTGCCAGCAGCGCCTACCCCAGGGCGGGTGGCTACACCTTC.

Only a few counts were recorded for this clonotype. The chain links TRBV7-9 to TRBJ2-7, with a weak D call TRBD2 (5 bases). There are 14 residues in the CDR3. The germline V and J ends were trimmed by 6 bases and 4 bases, with 16 bases remaining between them. From germline, CDR1 is SEHNR and CDR2 FQNEAQ (reference sequence). CDR3 DNA: TGTGCCAGCAGGGATGGAGGCAACGGGTACGAGCAGTACTTC. This sequence encodes CASRDGGNGYEQYF.

This clonotype was seen only once. The J gene is TRBJ2-2, the V gene TRBV24-1, with D uncertain. CDR3 length equals 16 residues. Germline assignment: CDR1 KGHDR and CDR2 SFDVKD. Trimming cost V 3 bases and J 5 bases, with 15 bases left between them. The CDR3 sequence: CATSDIGSLATGELFF. CDR3 coding DNA: TGTGCCACCAGTGATATTGGCTCCTTGGCTACCGGGGAGCTGTTTTTT.

In its sample, this clonotype was seen a few times. The J gene is TRBJ2-7, the V gene TRBV6-5; maybe TRBD2 (6 bases). Germline assignment: CDR1 MNHEY and CDR2 SVGAGI. This CDR3 spans 15 amino acids. V lost 1 base, J lost 1 base, and 11 bases lay in between. The CDR3: CASSYLEGTSYEQYF. CDR3 bases: TGTGCCAGCAGTTACTTGGAGGGTACATCCTACGAGCAGTACTTC.

This chain links TRBV20-1 with TRBJ1-1, with D unclear. From germline, CDR1 is DFQATT and CDR2 SNEGSKA (reference sequence). The V and J ends lost 2 bases and 2 bases respectively, with 6 bases between them. The CDR3 is 12 residues long. The DNA of the CDR3 is TGCAGTGCTAGACCAACCAACACTGAAGCTTTCTTT. Amino acid sequence: CSARPTNTEAFF.

This clonotype appeared many times. This sequence joins TRBV29-1 and TRBJ2-7, with a tentative D call TRBD1 (6 bases). The V gene's germline CDR1 is SQVTM and CDR2 ANQGSEA. CDR3 length equals 13 residues. The V and J ends lost 4 bases and 1 base respectively, with 11 bases between them. CDR3 sequence (DNA): TGCAGCGTTGGAGGGGGTTTTTCCTACGAGCAGTACTTC. Its translation: CSVGGGFSYEQYF.

This clonotype came up a few times. In nucleotides, the CDR3 is TGTGCCAGCAGCGTAGATGAGACCCAGTACTTC. It yields the protein CASSVDETQYF. This chain uses TRBV9 with TRBJ2-5; D remains unclear. Trimming left V 0 bases short and J 5 bases short, with 2 bases between. Germline assignment: CDR1 SGDLS and CDR2 YYNGEE. There are 11 residues in the CDR3.

This clonotype showed up just a few times. The chain carries TRBV28 and TRBJ1-1; maybe TRBD1 (5 bases). The CDR3 loop spans 16 amino acids. Between the trimmed V and J ends, which lost 6 bases and 0 bases, there was a span of 17 bases. Germline V CDR1 and CDR2: MDHEN, SYDVKM. The chain's CDR3 is CASSSGGSGLNTEAFF. The CDR3 DNA reads TGTGCCAGCAGCTCCGGGGGTTCAGGGCTGAACACTGAAGCTTTCTTT.

This clonotype was seen at least ten times. This sequence joins TRBV29-1 and TRBJ1-2; possible D gene TRBD1, 6 bases. The ends were cut back, 7 bases at V and 1 base at J, with 7 bases in the middle. The CDR3 runs 11 residues. Looked up from germline, CDR1 is SQVTM and CDR2 is ANQGSEA. The CDR3 sequence is CSEGGNYGYTF. The CDR3 DNA is TGCAGCGAGGGGGGTAACTATGGCTACACCTTC.

This sequence joins TRBV18 and TRBJ2-7, with 9 bases lining up with TRBD1. J was trimmed by 9 bases and V by 4 bases; bases with no gene match: 10. The germline V gene has CDR1 KGHSH and CDR2 LQKENI. The CDR3 spans 14 residues. CDR3 region: CASSLSGTGKGQYF. The CDR3 DNA follows: TGTGCCAGCTCACTATCCGGGACAGGGAAGGGGCAGTACTTC.

The chain uses TRBV7-3 and TRBJ2-6; D not resolved. The CDR3 length is 14 residues. The germline CDR1 and CDR2 sequences are SGHTA and FQGTGA. V shed 4 bases and J shed 0 bases, with 4 bases lying between them. Here the CDR3 reads CASSSHSGANVLTF. The CDR3 nucleotides are TGTGCCAGCAGCTCCCACTCTGGGGCCAACGTCCTGACTTTC.

The rearrangement uses TRBV19 and TRBJ1-1; 7 bases are shared with TRBD1. Germline trimming cut 3 bases from V and 10 bases from J; bases unmatched to any gene: 8. The CDR3 spans 13 residues. CDR1 is LNHDA, CDR2 SQIVND, per germline (reference sequence). The CDR3 reads CASSIDRVGGAFF. CDR3 coding DNA: TGTGCCAGTAGTATCGACAGGGTGGGGGGAGCTTTCTTT.

V and J are TRBV12-3 or TRBV12-4 and TRBJ1-6; the D is unclear. The CDR3 has 12 amino acids. The ends were cut back, 6 bases at V and 8 bases at J, with 8 bases in the middle. CDR3 region: CASSQTYSPLHF. The CDR3 region has the DNA TGTGCCAGCAGCCAAACCTATTCACCCCTCCACTTT.

A few counts support this clonotype. This sequence joins TRBV4-2 and TRBJ2-7; D is ambiguous. This CDR3 has 13 amino acids. V was trimmed by 4 bases and J by 5 bases, leaving 12 bases between them. Germline CDR1 and CDR2: LGHNA and YNFKEQ. CDR3 region: CASSLGKWDEQYF. The CDR3 DNA reads as TGTGCCAGCAGCCTTGGGAAGTGGGACGAGCAGTACTTC.

The J gene is TRBJ2-1, the V gene TRBV12-3 or TRBV12-4; 7 bases map to TRBD1. The CDR3 is 15 amino acids. J lost 5 bases, V lost 3 bases, and 7 bases had no gene match. For the CDR3, the DNA is TGTGCCAGCAGTTTCCCCGGACAGGCTGACAATGAGCAGTTCTTC. Its protein product is CASSFPGQADNEQFF.

The gene calls are TRBV29-1 and TRBJ1-1; TRBD1 is a possible D gene (5 bases). Germline V gives CDR1 SQVTM, CDR2 ANQGSEA. The V and J ends lost 3 bases and 0 bases respectively, with 14 bases between them. The CDR3 extends over 15 amino acids. This CDR3 is CSVEGETALNTEAFF. CDR3 nucleotide sequence: TGCAGCGTTGAGGGAGAGACAGCCCTGAACACTGAAGCTTTCTTT. Full variable domain (missing parts from reference TRBV29-1 and TRBJ1-1): SAVISQKPSRDICQRGTSLTIQCQVDSQVTMMFWYRQQPGQSLTLIATANQGSEATYESGFVIDKFPISRPNLTFSTLTVSNMSPEDSSIYLCSVEGETALNTEAFFGQGTRLTVV.

V is TRBV7-3 and J is TRBJ1-1, with 9 nucleotides matching TRBD1. The CDR3 runs to 15 residues. Germline CDR1 and CDR2: SGHTA and FQGTGA. V trimming: 6 bases; J trimming: 2 bases; junction bases outside the gene matches: 7. CDR3 protein: CASSSGTGNNTEAFF. CDR3 sequence (DNA): TGTGCCAGCAGTTCCGGGACAGGGAATAACACTGAAGCTTTCTTT.

The chain has TRBV13 and TRBJ1-1; D uncertain. Deletions cut 1 base from V and 1 base from J, with 10 bases between. CDR3 size: 15 residues. CDR1 and CDR2 (germline): PRHDT, FYEKMQ (reference sequence). The CDR3 loop reads CASSLDNGWNTEAFF. DNA of the CDR3: TGTGCCAGCAGCTTAGACAACGGATGGAACACTGAAGCTTTCTTT.

This clonotype was found a few times. CDR3 sequence reads: CSVASGGAGRGTDTQYF. CDR3 nucleotide sequence: TGCAGCGTCGCGAGTGGGGGAGCGGGACGGGGCACAGATACGCAGTATTTT. V is TRBV29-1 and J is TRBJ2-3, with 7 bases matching TRBD2. The CDR3 is 17 residues long. V shed 6 bases, J shed 1 base, and the junction held 16 bases outside the gene matches. The germline V gene encodes CDR1 SQVTM and CDR2 ANQGSEA.

This clonotype appeared a few times. The rearrangement uses TRBV5-1 and TRBJ2-7; possibly TRBD1 for D (6 bases). This CDR3 is 12 amino acids long. Looked up from germline, CDR1 is SGHRS and CDR2 is YFSETQ. V was trimmed by 5 bases and J by 2 bases, leaving 8 bases between them. CDR3 loop: CASRGGPYEQYF. The CDR3, as DNA: TGCGCCAGCAGAGGGGGTCCCTACGAGCAGTACTTC. The full variable domain, completed using reference TRBV5-1 and TRBJ2-7, is KAGVTQTPRYLIKTRGQQVTLSCSPISGHRSVSWYQQTPGQGLQFLFEYFSETQRNKGNFPGRFSGRQFSNSRSEMNVSTLELGDSALYLCASRGGPYEQYFGPGTRLTVT.

The gene calls are TRBV12-3 or TRBV12-4 and TRBJ1-4; 7 bases agree with TRBD1. After removal of 3 bases from V and 7 bases from J, the junction contained 8 bases not matched to a gene. CDR3 length equals 15 residues. The CDR3 DNA sequence: TGTGCCAGCAGTTTCGGGGCGGGACAGACTGAAAAACTGTTTTTT. Translating it yields CASSFGAGQTEKLFF.

The rearrangement uses TRBV6-6 and TRBJ2-1; D is unresolved. Between the trimmed V and J ends, which lost 2 bases and 5 bases, there was a span of 7 bases. CDR1 and CDR2 (germline): MNHNY, SVGAGI (reference sequence). This CDR3 comprises 13 residues. The CDR3 is CASSYDPDNEQFF. The CDR3 DNA reads as TGTGCCAGCAGTTACGACCCCGACAATGAGCAGTTCTTC.

This clonotype has a handful of counts. This sequence joins TRBV6-2 or TRBV6-3 and TRBJ1-2; D not certain. The germline CDR1 and CDR2 sequences are MNHEY and SVGEGT. V lost 6 bases and J lost 2, with 13 bases in between. The CDR3 totals 14 residues. The CDR3 nucleotides are TGTGCCAGCAGAAAGGACCCGATAAACTATGGCTACACCTTC. Translation gives CASRKDPINYGYTF.

This chain connects TRBV7-8 to TRBJ1-2, with a weak D call TRBD1 (6 bases). The CDR3 runs to 14 residues. V shed 5 bases and J shed 8 bases, with 18 bases lying between them. Germline assignment: CDR1 SGHVS and CDR2 FQNEAQ. The CDR3 sequence: CASSLDGQLAGYTF. CDR3 DNA: TGTGCCAGCAGCCTAGACGGACAGCTGGCGGGCTACACCTTC.

J is TRBJ1-2 and V is TRBV5-5; tentatively, D is TRBD1 (6 bases). The CDR3 consists of 15 residues. V dropped 5 bases and J dropped 4 bases, with 18 bases sitting between them. Germline loops: CDR1 SGHKS, CDR2 YYEKEE (reference sequence). CDR3 sequence reads: CASRRSSGGLYGYTF. The DNA for the CDR3 is TGTGCCAGCAGGCGTTCGTCCGGGGGCCTCTATGGCTACACCTTC.

This clonotype was seen only a few times. The chain has TRBV24-1 and TRBJ2-2; maybe TRBD2 (5 bases). The CDR3 sequence is 17 residues long. V shed 0 bases and J shed 4 bases, with 14 bases lying between them. The germline V gene encodes CDR1 KGHDR and CDR2 SFDVKD. CDR3 sequence: CATSDLQGRTATGELFF. The CDR3 DNA reads TGTGCCACCAGTGATTTGCAAGGACGGACTGCCACCGGGGAGCTGTTTTTT.

The chain is built from TRBV7-9 and TRBJ1-4; D gene uncertain. Germline V gene data show CDR1 as SEHNR and CDR2 as FQNEAQ (reference sequence). The V and J ends lost 2 bases and 8 bases respectively, with 9 bases between them. The CDR3 runs 13 residues. CDR3 amino acids: CASSLRAAEKLFF. The CDR3 region has the DNA TGTGCCAGCAGCTTACGGGCAGCGGAAAAACTGTTTTTT.